The T cell receptor (beta chain) under discussion was sequenced for a study of T cell clonality in common variable immunodeficiency. This clone was seen at least ten times. The antigen remains undetermined. The CDR3 end lies 3 residues beyond the end of the read and is filled in from the germline J gene. V lost 2 bases and J 2 bases, leaving 8 bases between the germline ends. The V gene's germline CDR1 is SGHTA and CDR2 FQGNSA. The CDR3 runs 14 residues. Sequencing input was equivalent genomic DNA from CVID and controls. The repertoire was sequenced with immunoSEQ multiplex PCR; TCRdb's copy has only in-frame clones and lacks some. Altogether tens of thousands of clones were found in the sample, and no singletons occur. Most patients and controls had Caucasian heritage. Blood samples were heparinized, about 4.5 to 9 ml per donor. Study results and limitations: Shared TCRbeta clones were fewer between CVID subjects than controls.

The TCR was taken from a person aged 18 to 70 in good health. Source material: peripheral blood mononuclear cells. The chain couples TRBV7-2 to TRBJ2-3, with D perhaps matching TRBD2 (6 bases). CDR3 DNA (partial): TGTGCCAGCAGCTTATCGCGGGACACAGATACG. It yields the protein CASSLSRDTDT. The entire CDR3 is CASSLSRDTDTQYF.